These 5 T cell receptor delta chains were sequenced from one sample in a study of gamma delta lymphoproliferative disorders and STAT genes. Genomic DNA from isolated PBMCs served as the sequencing template. TCRdb repeated clone calling on the multiplex PCR reads with CATT. This sample carries around 1,400 delta-chain clones, around 0.89% of them seen once, and the ten largest clones take about 51%. Sequenced input: blood. These TCRs come from a human donor in good health.

To note about this clone: A far larger clone is only one base removed, so a read error is likely. The same CDR3 arises from other DNA sequences in this sample as well. The V and J genes are TRDV2 and TRDJ1; 7 bases agree with TRDD3. This CDR3 has 18 amino acids. The trim removed 0 bases at V and 0 bases at J, leaving 12 bases unmatched. Germline lookup yields CDR1 GEAIGNYY and CDR2 EKD. The CDR3: CACDTVGLLGANTDKLIF. The CDR3 nucleotides are TGTGCCTGTGACACCGTGGGGTTGCTGGGGGCTAACACCGATAAACTCATCTTT.

Regarding this clone: The amino acid sequence in TCRdb belongs to a much larger clone and departs from this DNA's translation at residue 10, likely a sequencing read error; the sequence shown is translated from the DNA. The gene calls are TRDV2 and TRDJ1, with 10 bases aligning to TRDD3. This CDR3 is 17 amino acids long. Germline CDR1 and CDR2: GEAIGNYY and EKD. Trimming took 3 bases from V and 0 from J; bases not matched to a gene: 9. The CDR3 reads CACDVLLGDAHTDKLIF. The DNA for the CDR3 is TGTGCCTGTGACGTGCTACTGGGGGATGCGCACACCGATAAACTCATCTTT.

Concerning this clone itself: TCRdb's protein, taken from a much larger clone, differs from this DNA's translation at residue 7, likely owing to a read error; the protein displayed comes from the DNA. The CDR3 region is CACDTVVVGDTYTDKLIF. CDR3 DNA sequence: TGTGCCTGTGACACCGTTGTGGTGGGGGATACCTACACCGATAAACTCATCTTT. V gene TRDV2 combines with J gene TRDJ1, with 10 bases matching TRDD3. CDR1 GEAIGNYY and CDR2 EKD come from the germline V gene. The V segment lost 0 bases and the J segment 0 bases; nucleotides outside the gene matches: 9. CDR3 length: 18 residues.

As for this clone: The protein that TCRdb holds for this DNA derives from a much larger clone and differs from the translated DNA at residue 16, which likely indicates a read error; the protein shown here is translated from the DNA. V is TRDV2 and J is TRDJ1; TRDD3 matches at 8 bases. This CDR3 contains 19 residues. Germline V gene data show CDR1 as GEAIGNYY and CDR2 as EKD. The DNA for the CDR3 is TGTGCCTGTGACACCCTCCTTCAAGCCAGTACTGGGGGGTTCGATAGACTCATCTTT. The encoded protein is CACDTLLQASTGGFDRLIF.

This clone was seen more than once but under ten times. The mismatch at residue 12 between this DNA's translation and the TCRdb protein of a much larger clone likely reflects a read error; the protein shown is translated from the DNA. V usage is TRDV1 and J usage is TRDJ1, with 11 bases identical to TRDD3. J gave up 0 bases and V 1 base, and 10 bases lay outside the gene matches. Per germline, CDR1 TSWWSYY and CDR2 QGS. This CDR3 is 19 amino acids long. The CDR3 loop is CALGEQPLLGDMYTDKLIF. The CDR3 DNA reads as TGTGCTCTTGGGGAACAGCCCCTACTGGGGGATATGTACACCGATAAACTCATCTTT.